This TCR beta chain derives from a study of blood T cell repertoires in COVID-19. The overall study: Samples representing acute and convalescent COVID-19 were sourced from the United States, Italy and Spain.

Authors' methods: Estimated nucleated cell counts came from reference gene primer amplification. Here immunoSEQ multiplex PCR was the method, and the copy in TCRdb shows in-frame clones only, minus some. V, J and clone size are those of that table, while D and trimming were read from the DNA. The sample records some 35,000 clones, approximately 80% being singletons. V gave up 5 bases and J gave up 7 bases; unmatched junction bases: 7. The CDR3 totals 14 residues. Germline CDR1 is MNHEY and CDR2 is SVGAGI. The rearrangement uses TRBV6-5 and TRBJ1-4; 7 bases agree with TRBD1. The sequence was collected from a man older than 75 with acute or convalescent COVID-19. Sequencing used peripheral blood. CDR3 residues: CASSTGVGFEKLFF. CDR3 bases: TGTGCCAGCAGTACAGGGGTAGGATTTGAAAAACTGTTTTTT.